This TCR beta chain comes out of a study of molecular identifiers for immune sequencing clone quantification. Turning to the study itself: In the replicates, RNA derived from about 19,000 or 110,000 naive CD8 cells was divided into five parts, and four were sequenced.

The CDR3 totals 13 residues. The germline V and J ends were trimmed by 3 bases and 2 bases, with 5 bases remaining between them. TCRdb called the PCR reads again in MiXCR, with one record for every CDR3 protein. The table records about 300,000 distinct CDR3 sequences, about 20% of them present only once. Sequenced: naive CD8+ T cells from blood, with Jurkat cell RNA spiked in. The subset here: FACS-sorted CD8+CD4-CCR7+CD45RA+ naive T cells. The V and J genes are TRBV12-3 or TRBV12-4 and TRBJ1-5; no clear D gene. The source of this sequence is a human donor in good health. Some libraries in this study had Jurkat cell RNA spiked in. This chain's CDR3 is CASSFYRNQPQHF. CDR3 coding DNA: TGTGCCAGCAGTTTTTACCGCAATCAGCCCCAGCATTTT.